What follows is one T cell receptor (beta chain) and its context. The antigen is unknown. The sample is drawn from a study of T cell responses to AZD1222 COVID-19 vaccine. Study at large: The study pooled second doses at about 4 or about 12 weeks.

The study's findings and limits: In all cases, repertoires were sampled only after the peak T cell response. Donors skewed white British and female; clonal diversity was possibly underestimated. Two doses of AZD1222 preceded a rise in Spike-specific TCR breadth and depth.

V shed 0 bases and J shed 4 bases, with 13 bases lying between them. In germline, CDR1 is LGHNA, CDR2 YNFKEQ. The CDR3 length is 16 residues. Assay: immunoSEQ multiplex PCR; the TCRdb copy retains only in-frame clones and omits some. The repertoire holds roughly 140,000 clones, with 85% to 95% as singletons. V gene TRBV4-2 combines with J gene TRBJ2-1; D is perhaps TRBD1 or TRBD2 (6 bases each). Sequenced here: peripheral blood, sampled on day 0 of AZD1222 vaccination. The TCR was taken from an adult in good health. CDR3 sequence: CASSQDTGARYNEQFF. Written as DNA, the CDR3 is TGTGCCAGCAGCCAAGATACGGGGGCGAGGTACAATGAGCAGTTCTTC.